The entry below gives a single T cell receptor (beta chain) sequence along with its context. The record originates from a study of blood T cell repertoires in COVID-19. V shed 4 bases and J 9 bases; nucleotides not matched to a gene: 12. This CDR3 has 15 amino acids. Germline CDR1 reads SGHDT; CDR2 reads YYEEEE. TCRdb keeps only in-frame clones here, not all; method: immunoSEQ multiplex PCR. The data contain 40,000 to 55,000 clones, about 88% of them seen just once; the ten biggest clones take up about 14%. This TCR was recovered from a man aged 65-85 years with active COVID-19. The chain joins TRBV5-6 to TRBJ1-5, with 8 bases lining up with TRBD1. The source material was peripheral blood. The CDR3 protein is CASSNHGTGGAPQHF. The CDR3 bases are TGTGCCAGCAGCAACCATGGGACAGGAGGGGCGCCCCAGCATTTT.